The entry below describes one TCR beta chain. This clonotype was detected only a few times. The antigen it recognizes is unknown. No much larger clone is present one base from it, and per-base qualities are unavailable. Sequencing instrument: Illumina HiSeq 1500. TCRdb reprocessed the public reads (quality trimming at Q25 with fastp, clone calling with MiXCR) and kept in-frame beta chains. Each CDR3 protein appears once, grouped with its most common genes and DNA. Across this sample there are just under 300,000 distinct CDR3 sequences, with about 9.2% seen only once. The ten biggest clones cover more than 2.5% of the sample. This specimen belongs to a study of T cell repertoires in cytomegalovirus infection (dated by TCRdb to about 2019). With respect to the entire study: Because public TCR beta signatures pointed to carriage of CMV infection together with the matching HLA type, the HLA type of each donor mattered for the analysis.

What the research found in general, with its limitations: The ex vivo response was dominated by HLA-C-restricted CMV-specific TCR beta clonotypes, which also provided the single most frequent clonotype in two of eight donors. Carriers of CMV infection plus the relevant HLA type were discriminated by the cumulative frequency of public TCR beta family members in the study cohort and in an independent approximately 400-donor cohort.

The receptor was isolated from a human donor in good health (CMV status not recorded). Some clones in this sample may be carry-over from other donors' samples. Sequencing was done on a sample of PBMCs.

The CDR3 region reads CSARPGTGGRDEQYV. The DNA sequence follows: TGCAGTGCTAGACCCGGGACAGGGGGCAGGGACGAGCAGTACGTC. In this chain, TRBV20-1 is recombined with TRBJ2-7, with 12 bases matching TRBD1. CDR3 length: 15 amino acids, cysteine to valine. Of all the DNA, just the CDR3 is kept, 45 bases in frame from base 1. According to the germline V gene (reference sequence), CDR1 reads DFQATT and CDR2 reads SNEGSKA. Relative to germline, V is missing 2 bases and J is missing 5 bases, with 7 bases of the junction outside any gene match.